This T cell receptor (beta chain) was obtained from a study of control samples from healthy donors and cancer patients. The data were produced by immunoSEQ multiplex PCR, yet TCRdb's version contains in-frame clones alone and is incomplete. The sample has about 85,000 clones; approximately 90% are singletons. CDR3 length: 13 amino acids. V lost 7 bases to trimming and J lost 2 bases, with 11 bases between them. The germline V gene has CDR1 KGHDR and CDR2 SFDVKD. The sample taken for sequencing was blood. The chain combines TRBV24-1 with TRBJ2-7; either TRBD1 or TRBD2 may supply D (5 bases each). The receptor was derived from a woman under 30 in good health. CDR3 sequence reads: CATRGTVPYEQYF. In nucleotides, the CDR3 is TGTGCCACCAGAGGGACGGTGCCCTACGAGCAGTACTTC.